This T cell receptor beta chain is from a study of T-cell reconstitution after alpha-beta-depleted transplantation in children. CDR3 length equals 15 residues. Per the germline V gene, CDR1 is ENHRY and CDR2 is SYGVKD. J lost 2 bases, V lost 8 bases, and 9 bases had no gene match. This clonotype was counted at least ten times. Its antigen is unidentified. Preparation of the TCRbeta library was carried out with unique molecular identifiers. TCRdb re-called the PCR reads with MiXCR, one entry per CDR3 protein. The table lists about 110,000 distinct CDR3 sequences, about 6.5% of them singletons. Study-level points and caveats: Reportedly, roughly two months post-transplant, alpha-beta T cells arose from several hundred expanded graft clones. Some patients' high day-60 TCRbeta diversity was traced to surviving recipient T cells and thymic progenitors. When one year had passed after transplant, most T-cell counts and diversity came from newly produced T cells.

The starting material was PBMCs, mostly from graft donor cells, obtained 360 days after TCRalphabeta/CD19-depleted stem cell transplant. The chain joins TRBV10-3 to TRBJ2-1; 7 bases are shared with TRBD1. The receptor comes from a male patient aged 2 to 10 who had a stem cell transplant for acute lymphoblastic leukemia, so the T cells may come from the graft donor. Here the CDR3 reads CAILVRDSPYNEQFF. CDR3 sequence (DNA): TGTGCCATCCTTGTGAGGGACAGCCCCTACAATGAGCAGTTCTTC.